The T cell receptor (beta chain) under discussion was sequenced for a study of human T cells and chemical hapten exposure. Study background: The study traced per-sample TCR yield variation mainly to small differences in pooled library volumes.

The CDR3 sequence is 14 residues long. Germline lookup yields CDR1 MNHEY and CDR2 SVGAGI. V lost 6 bases, J lost 4 bases, and 8 bases stayed unmatched. Time point indicated: patch test 3, about 24 weeks after DPC sensitization. Treatment in this sample: therapeutic diphenylcyclopropenone sensitization with weekly scalp DPC. This clonotype has only a few counts. TCRdb independently ran MiXCR on the RACE reads; one entry per CDR3 protein. Among roughly 53,000 distinct CDR3 sequences, 9.9% were seen once, and the ten largest hold approximately 16%. The specimen was whole blood, collected in connection with sensitization to the hapten diphenylcyclopropenone (DPC). The sequence was obtained from a woman between 35 and 50 years old with alopecia areata. Some clones in this sample may be carry-over from other donors' samples. The V and J genes are TRBV6-5 and TRBJ1-2; 7 bases are shared with TRBD1. The CDR3 nucleotides read TGTGCCAGCAGACAGGGGTTGTCGGGCTATGGCTACACCTTC. This encodes CASRQGLSGYGYTF.